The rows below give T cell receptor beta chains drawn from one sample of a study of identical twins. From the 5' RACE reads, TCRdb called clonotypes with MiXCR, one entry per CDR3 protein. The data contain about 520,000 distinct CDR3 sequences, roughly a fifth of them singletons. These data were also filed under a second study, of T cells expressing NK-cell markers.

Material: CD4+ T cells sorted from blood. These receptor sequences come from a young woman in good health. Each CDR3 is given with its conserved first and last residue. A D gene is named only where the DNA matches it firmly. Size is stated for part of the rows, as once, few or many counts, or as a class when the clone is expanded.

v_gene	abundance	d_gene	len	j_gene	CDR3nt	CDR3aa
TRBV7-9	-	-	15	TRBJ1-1	TGTGCCAGCAGCCCCCGGACAGTCGGGAACACTGAAGCTTTCTTT	CASSPRTVGNTEAFF
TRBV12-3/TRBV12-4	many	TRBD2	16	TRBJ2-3	TGTGCCAGCAGTCCCCGGACAGCGGGGGGCTCGGATACGCAGTATTTT	CASSPRTAGGSDTQYF
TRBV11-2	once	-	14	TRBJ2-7	TGTGCCAGCAGCATTACCAGGACTGCCTACGAGCAGTACTTC	CASSITRTAYEQYF
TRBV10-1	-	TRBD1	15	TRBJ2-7	TGCGCCAGCAAAAATAGACAGGGTTGGGGCGACGAGCAGTACTTC	CASKNRQGWGDEQYF
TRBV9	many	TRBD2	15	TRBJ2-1	TGTGCCAGCAGCCCGACTAGCGGGAGCTACAATGAGCAGTTCTTC	CASSPTSGSYNEQFF
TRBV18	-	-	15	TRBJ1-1	TGTGCCAGCTCTCCCCTAGACAGCTTTAACACTGAAGCTTTCTTT	CASSPLDSFNTEAFF
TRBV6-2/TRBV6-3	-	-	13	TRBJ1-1	TGTGCCAGCACCTACCGTGGGGGCACTGAAGCTTTCTTT	CASTYRGGTEAFF
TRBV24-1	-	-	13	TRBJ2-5	TGTGCCACCAGTGAGGCGTCACAAGAGACCCAGTACTTC	CATSEASQETQYF
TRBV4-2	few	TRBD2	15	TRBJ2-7	TGTGCCAGCAGGCCCGGACTAGCGGGGTCCTACGAGCAGTACTTC	CASRPGLAGSYEQYF
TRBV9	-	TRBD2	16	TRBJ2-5	TGTGCCAGCAGTCTTAGCGGGGGGAGTTTGGGGGAGACCCAGTACTTC	CASSLSGGSLGETQYF
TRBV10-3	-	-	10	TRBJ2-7	TGTGCCTCTAGGGAAAACGAGCAGTACTTC	CASRENEQYF
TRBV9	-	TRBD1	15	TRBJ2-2	TGTGCCAGCGGACAGGGATTATTAAACACCGGGGAGCTGTTTTTT	CASGQGLLNTGELFF
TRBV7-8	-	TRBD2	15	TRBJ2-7	TGTGCCAGCAGCCCCCGGATCGCGGGGGACTACGAGCAGTACTTC	CASSPRIAGDYEQYF
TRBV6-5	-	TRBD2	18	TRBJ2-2	TGTGCCAGCAGTTACGAACCGACTAGCGTGAGGGCGTCCGGGGAGCTGTTTTTT	CASSYEPTSVRASGELFF
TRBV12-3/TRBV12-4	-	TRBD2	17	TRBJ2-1	TGTGCCAGCAAACCGTCCCTTTTGGCGGGAGTGGTAAGGGAGCAGTTCTTC	CASKPSLLAGVVREQFF
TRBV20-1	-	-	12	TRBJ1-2	TGCAGTGCTAGGGAGGGAGTCTGGAGCTACACCTTC	CSAREGVWSYTF
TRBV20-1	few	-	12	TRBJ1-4	TGCAGTGCTAGAGATCAGCCAAAGAAACTGTTTTTT	CSARDQPKKLFF
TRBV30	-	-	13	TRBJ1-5	TGTGCCTGGAGTCGGGGTTTTGATCAGCCCCAGCATTTT	CAWSRGFDQPQHF
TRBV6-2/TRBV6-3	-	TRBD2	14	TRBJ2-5	TGTGCCAGCATCCCCGGGACTAGACAAGAGACCCAGTACTTC	CASIPGTRQETQYF
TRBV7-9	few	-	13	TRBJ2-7	TGTGCCAGCAGCCGCCCAAACGGCTACGAGCAGTACTTC	CASSRPNGYEQYF
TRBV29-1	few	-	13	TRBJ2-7	TGCAGCGTTGAAGCAAGCGGGCCGAGGGAGCAGTACTTC	CSVEASGPREQYF
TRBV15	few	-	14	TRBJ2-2	TGTGCCACCAGCAGAGATCCGAGGACCGGGGAGCTGTTTTTT	CATSRDPRTGELFF
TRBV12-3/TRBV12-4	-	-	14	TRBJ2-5	TGTGCCAGCAGTTGGGCGACATCGAGGGAGACCCAGTACTTC	CASSWATSRETQYF
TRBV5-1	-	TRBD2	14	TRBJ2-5	TGTGCCAGCAGCTTGCAAGGGAGGGAAGAGACCCAGTACTTC	CASSLQGREETQYF
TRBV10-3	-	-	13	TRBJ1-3	TGTGCCATCGGCCAGGGGTTCGGAAACACCATATATTTT	CAIGQGFGNTIYF
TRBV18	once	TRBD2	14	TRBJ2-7	TGTGCCAGCTCACCTAGCGGGGGGGCCAACGAGCAGTACTTC	CASSPSGGANEQYF
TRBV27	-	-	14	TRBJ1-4	TGTGCCAGCAGTACTTCCCGGGACGGCGAAAAACTGTTTTTT	CASSTSRDGEKLFF
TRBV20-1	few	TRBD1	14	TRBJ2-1	TGCAGTGCTAGTGGCAGGGGGACGACCGATGAGCAGTTCTTC	CSASGRGTTDEQFF
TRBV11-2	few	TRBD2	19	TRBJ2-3	TGTGCCAGCAGCAAAAAAAGAGGGACTAGCGGGAGTAGGAGAGATACGCAGTATTTT	CASSKKRGTSGSRRDTQYF
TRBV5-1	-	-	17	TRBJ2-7	TGCGCCAGCAGCTTTGGTGGGGTAACACTCAGGACCTACGAGCAGTACTTC	CASSFGGVTLRTYEQYF
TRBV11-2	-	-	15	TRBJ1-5	TGTGCCAGCAGCTTAGGGGGGCTGGCGGGTCAGCCCCAGCATTTT	CASSLGGLAGQPQHF
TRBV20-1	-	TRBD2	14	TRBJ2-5	TGCAGTGCTAGAGATAGCGGGAGTGGGGAGACCCAGTACTTC	CSARDSGSGETQYF
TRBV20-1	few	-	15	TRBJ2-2	TGCAGTGCCTCGACCGAGGGTAGGGGAACCGGGGAGCTGTTTTTT	CSASTEGRGTGELFF
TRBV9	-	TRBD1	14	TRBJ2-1	TGTGCCAGCAGTTTCCGGGACAGGGATGATGAGCAGTTCTTC	CASSFRDRDDEQFF
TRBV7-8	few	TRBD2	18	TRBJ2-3	TGTGCCAGCAGCTTAAGCCCTCTAGCGGGAGGGGACACAGATACGCAGTATTTT	CASSLSPLAGGDTDTQYF
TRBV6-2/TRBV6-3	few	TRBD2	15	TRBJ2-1	TGTGCCAGCAGTTACGGAGGGAGCGGGGCCAATGAGCAGTTCTTC	CASSYGGSGANEQFF
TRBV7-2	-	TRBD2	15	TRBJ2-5	TGTGCCAGCAGCTCTAGCGGGAGTGGTAGAGAGACCCAGTACTTC	CASSSSGSGRETQYF
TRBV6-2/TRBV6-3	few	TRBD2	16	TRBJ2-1	TGTGCCAGCAGTCGAATAGCGGGGAGCTCCTACAATGAGCAGTTCTTC	CASSRIAGSSYNEQFF
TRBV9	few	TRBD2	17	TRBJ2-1	TGTGCCAGCAGCGTAGCTACCGCGGGAGGGCCCCACAATGAGCAGTTCTTC	CASSVATAGGPHNEQFF
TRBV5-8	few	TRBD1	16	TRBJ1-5	TGTGCCAGCAGCTTAAGAGGACAGGGTGGCTATCAGCCCCAGCATTTT	CASSLRGQGGYQPQHF
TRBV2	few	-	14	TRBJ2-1	TGTGCCAGCAGTGACCAACTAGTCAACAATGAGCAGTTCTTC	CASSDQLVNNEQFF
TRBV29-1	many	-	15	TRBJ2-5	TGCAGCGTTGAACGCAACGAGGGGGATGTGGAGACCCAGTACTTC	CSVERNEGDVETQYF
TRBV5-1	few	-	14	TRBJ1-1	TGCGCCAGCAGCTTGGTGCCAGGGAACACTGAAGCTTTCTTT	CASSLVPGNTEAFF
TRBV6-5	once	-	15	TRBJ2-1	TGTGCCAGCAGTTCCCGGACCCCCGGGTACAATGAGCAGTTCTTC	CASSSRTPGYNEQFF
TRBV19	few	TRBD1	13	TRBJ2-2	TGTGCCAGCCGGGACAGGGCTTCCGGGGAGCTGTTTTTT	CASRDRASGELFF
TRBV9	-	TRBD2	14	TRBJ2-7	TGTGCCAGCAGCGTGGGACTAGCGGATTACGAGCAGTACTTC	CASSVGLADYEQYF
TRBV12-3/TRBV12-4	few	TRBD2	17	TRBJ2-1	TGTGCCAGCAGTTCCCAGCGGGGGGTGAGCTCCTACAATGAGCAGTTCTTC	CASSSQRGVSSYNEQFF
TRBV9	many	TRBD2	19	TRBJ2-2	TGTGCCAGCAGCTCTCGAACCGGGACTAGCGGGATAACCACCGGGGAGCTGTTTTTT	CASSSRTGTSGITTGELFF
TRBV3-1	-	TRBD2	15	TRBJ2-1	TGTGCCAGCAGCCAAGACGGGAGGTCGTACAATGAGCAGTTCTTC	CASSQDGRSYNEQFF
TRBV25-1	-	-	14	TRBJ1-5	TGTGCCAGCAGTGAAATGAGTGTAGGGCAGCCCCAGCATTTT	CASSEMSVGQPQHF
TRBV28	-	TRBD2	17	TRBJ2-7	TGTGCCAGCAGTCCGACACGTGGGGGGGACCGGTCCTACGAGCAGTACTTC	CASSPTRGGDRSYEQYF
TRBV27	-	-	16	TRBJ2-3	TGTGCCAGCAGTTTCCGGGCCTCCGGGTCCACAGATACGCAGTATTTT	CASSFRASGSTDTQYF
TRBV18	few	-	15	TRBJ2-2	TGTGCCAGCTCATTGGACCGACAGTTACCCGGGGAGCTGTTTTTT	CASSLDRQLPGELFF
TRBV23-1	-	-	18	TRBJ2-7	TGCGCCAGCAGTCAATCAAGGATTCGGCAGGGCTTGGACTACGAGCAGTACTTC	CASSQSRIRQGLDYEQYF
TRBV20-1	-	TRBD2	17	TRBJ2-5	TGCAGTGCTAGAGACCCCCCCCGGGCGGGGGGTGGGAGGACCCAGTACTTC	CSARDPPRAGGGRTQYF
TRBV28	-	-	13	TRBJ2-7	TGTGCCAGCGGAACGACAGTTACTTCTGAGCAGTACTTC	CASGTTVTSEQYF
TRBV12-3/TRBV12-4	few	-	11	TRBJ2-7	TGTGCCTGCTCCAACGGTTTCGAGCAGTACTTC	CACSNGFEQYF